This TCR beta chain was documented in a study of CD8 T cells in ankylosing spondylitis (TCRdb year 2017). General notes on the study: The study profiled T cell receptor beta repertoires in healthy donors and ankylosing spondylitis patients to find disease-linked TCR variants. Peripheral blood was sampled, and synovial fluid was also collected from ankylosing spondylitis patients. The full study cohort comprised 25 ankylosing spondylitis patients and around 100 healthy donors.

This clonotype has a handful of counts. It lacks a known antigen. Nothing much larger sits one base from this clone, and base qualities are not available. Sequencing instrument: Illumina HiSeq 2500. Quantitative 5'-RACE with molecular barcodes was the method used to prepare the TCR beta libraries. As for the authors' bioinformatics: Disease-linked TCR variants were identified with a new computational method built on a probabilistic model of VDJ rearrangement. TCRdb ran its own pipeline on the public reads, namely fastp trimming at Q25 and MiXCR clone calling, and kept in-frame beta chains. Under each unique CDR3 protein, matching rows form one entry showing the most common genes and DNA. In this record, the V and J calls reflect TCRdb's handling and not the investigators' own analysis. Across this sample there are 200,000 to 250,000 distinct CDR3 sequences, with over 9.5% seen only once. Over 20% of the sample goes to the ten largest clones.

The CDR3, cysteine through phenylalanine, is 15 amino acids long. The sequence is cut down to CDR3 DNA, 45 bases in frame from base 1. Relative to germline, V is 4 bases shorter and J is 2 bases shorter, with 12 bases between their ends. CDR1 and CDR2 are drawn from the germline V gene (reference sequence): SGHNT, YYREEE. General conclusions and limits of the study: In peripheral blood, the disease-linked clones were found at relatively low frequencies and had a CD8+ phenotype. The disease-linked clones were reported as significantly enriched in matched synovial fluid samples from ankylosing spondylitis patients. A TCR beta motif made up of seven or eight highly homologous amino acid variants appeared to be characteristic of blood from ankylosing spondylitis patients. Some TCR beta motif variants had previously been reported in synovial fluid and blood of reactive arthritis patients, which suggested common disease-initiation mechanisms.

Sequencing was performed on blood, either unsorted or a sorted T cell fraction (not recorded which). Recombination connected TRBV5-4 to TRBJ2-2; matching of 7 bases hints at TRBD2 as the D gene. This sequence originates from a male donor with ankylosing spondylitis or in good health (not recorded which). The nucleotide sequence reads as follows: TGTGCCAGCAGCAGGGGGGGGGAAAACACCGGGGAGCTGTTTTTT. This sequence encodes CASSRGGENTGELFF.